These 10 T cell receptor beta chains came from one sample sequenced in a study of shared clonotypes between healthy human individuals. Method: immunoSEQ multiplex PCR; TCRdb's copy keeps in-frame clones and lacks some. The sample records a few hundred thousand clones, less than 98% being singletons. What was sequenced was naive CD4+ T cells sorted from blood. Regarding subset: CD45RA+ positively selected. Receptor source: a woman aged 25-40 years in good health.

The CDR3 coding sequence is TGTGCCAGCAGCTTGGCCAGGCGGTCGAACTCTGGAAACACCATATATTTT. It codes for CASSLARRSNSGNTIYF. The chain couples TRBV5-6 to TRBJ1-3; D gene unclear. Trimming pared 0 bases from V and 0 bases from J, leaving 13 bases between. Germline V gives CDR1 SGHDT, CDR2 YYEEEE. The CDR3 is 17 residues long.

The chain recombines TRBV19 with TRBJ1-2, with D possibly being TRBD1 (5 bases). This CDR3 region has 14 residues. The germline V gene encodes CDR1 LNHDA and CDR2 SQIVND (reference sequence). Trimming left V 5 bases short and J 5 bases short, with 15 bases between. The CDR3 loop is CASSLPGGVYGYTF. The CDR3 DNA follows: TGTGCCAGTAGTCTCCCCGGGGGGGTATATGGCTACACCTTC.

V and J are TRBV2 and TRBJ2-1, with 7 positions matching TRBD2. V trimming: 8 bases; J trimming: 5 bases; junction bases outside the gene matches: 9. The CDR3 is made up of 14 amino acids. Germline-derived CDR1 and CDR2 are SNHLY and FYNNEI. The CDR3: CASWSSGVDNEQFF. CDR3 in DNA: TGTGCCAGCTGGTCTAGCGGAGTTGACAATGAGCAGTTCTTC. Drawing the rest from reference TRBV2 and TRBJ2-1, the complete variable domain is EPEVTQTPSHQVTQMGQEVILRCVPISNHLYFYWYRQILGQKVEFLVSFYNNEISEKSEIFDDQFSVERPDGSNFTLKIRSTKLEDSAMYFCASWSSGVDNEQFFGPGTRLTVL.

This chain uses TRBV9 with TRBJ2-2, with 7 bases identical to TRBD2. Trimming removed 0 bases from V and 6 bases from J; junction bases left unmatched: 2. This CDR3 region has 14 residues. Germline V lookup: CDR1 SGDLS, CDR2 YYNGEE. CDR3 bases: TGTGCCAGCAGCGTAGGTCGGGAGGCCGGGGAGCTGTTTTTT. Protein product: CASSVGREAGELFF.

The chain is built from TRBV7-3 and TRBJ1-2, with D hard to call. Trimming removed 4 bases at V and 7 bases at J, with 13 bases between. Looked up from germline, CDR1 is SGHTA and CDR2 is FQGTGA. The CDR3 extends over 13 amino acids. In nucleotides, the CDR3 is TGTGCCAGCAGCTCCGGCCCAGGAACTGGCTACACCTTC. Amino acid sequence: CASSSGPGTGYTF.

The genes are TRBV2 and TRBJ2-5, with 9 bases that match TRBD1. The J call is uncertain, as TRBJ2-7 better fits the DNA end. Germline V gene sequence: CDR1 SNHLY, CDR2 FYNNEI. The CDR3 has 15 residues. The CDR3 nucleotides read TGTGCCAGCAGACCGAGAAGGACAGGGGTGAACGAGCAGTACTTC. Its translation is CASRPRRTGVNEQYF.

V gene TRBV27 combines with J gene TRBJ2-1; TRBD2 matches 7 bases. V lost 4 bases to trimming and J lost 5 bases; unmatched junction nucleotides: 8. The CDR3 totals 15 residues. Germline V gene sequence: CDR1 MNHEY, CDR2 SMNVEV (reference sequence). The CDR3 spells CASSYDGLDHNEQFF. The DNA for the CDR3 is TGTGCCAGCAGTTACGACGGACTAGACCACAATGAGCAGTTCTTC.

V and J are TRBV30 and TRBJ2-3, with D hard to call. The CDR3 is 15 residues long. Germline V CDR1 and CDR2: GTSNPN, SVGIG (reference sequence). V was clipped by 0 bases and J by 6 bases, with 16 bases between them. The CDR3 nucleotides are TGTGCCTGGAGTGTTCCGGGCCCCAGAACGGATACGCAGTATTTT. Translated, it gives CAWSVPGPRTDTQYF.

The table lists this clone with a count of one. This chain uses TRBV29-1 with TRBJ2-7; D not certain. Germline-derived CDR1 and CDR2 are SQVTM and ANQGSEA. V was cut by 3 bases and J by 6 bases, with 24 bases left in between. The CDR3 consists of 16 residues. In DNA form, the CDR3 reads TGCAGCGTTGATGGGCCTCACCCAGTACTACGCGTCGAGCAGTACTTC. Protein: CSVDGPHPVLRVEQYF.

The gene calls are TRBV18 and TRBJ2-2, with D uncertain. The CDR3 is 15 amino acids. V was clipped by 6 bases and J by 3 bases, with 14 bases between them. Germline values: CDR1 KGHSH, CDR2 LQKENI. CDR3 sequence (DNA): TGTGCCAGCTCCGAGATGCGGAGTTACACCGGGGAGCTGTTTTTT. This sequence encodes CASSEMRSYTGELFF.